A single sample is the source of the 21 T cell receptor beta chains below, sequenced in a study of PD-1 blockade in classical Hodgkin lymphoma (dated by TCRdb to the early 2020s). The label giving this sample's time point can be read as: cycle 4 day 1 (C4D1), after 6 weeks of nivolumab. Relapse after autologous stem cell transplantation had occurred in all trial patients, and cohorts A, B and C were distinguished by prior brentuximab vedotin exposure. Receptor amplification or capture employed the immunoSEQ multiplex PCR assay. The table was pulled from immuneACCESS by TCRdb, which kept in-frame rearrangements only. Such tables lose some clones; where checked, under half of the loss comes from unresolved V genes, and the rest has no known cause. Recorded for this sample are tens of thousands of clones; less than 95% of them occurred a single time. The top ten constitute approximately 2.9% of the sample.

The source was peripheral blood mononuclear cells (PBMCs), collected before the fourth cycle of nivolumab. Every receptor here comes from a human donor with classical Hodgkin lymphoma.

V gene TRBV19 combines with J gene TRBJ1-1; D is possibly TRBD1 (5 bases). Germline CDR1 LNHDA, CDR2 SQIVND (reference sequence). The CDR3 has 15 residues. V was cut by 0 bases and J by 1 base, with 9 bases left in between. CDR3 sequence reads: CASSIDQGSNTEAFF. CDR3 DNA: TGTGCCAGTAGTATAGATCAGGGTTCGAACACTGAAGCTTTCTTT.

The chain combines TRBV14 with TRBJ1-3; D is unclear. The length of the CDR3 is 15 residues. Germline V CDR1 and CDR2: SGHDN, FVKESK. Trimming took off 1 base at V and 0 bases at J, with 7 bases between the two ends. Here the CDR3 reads CASSQGRFSGNTIYF. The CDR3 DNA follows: TGTGCCAGCAGCCAAGGACGGTTCTCTGGAAACACCATATATTTT.

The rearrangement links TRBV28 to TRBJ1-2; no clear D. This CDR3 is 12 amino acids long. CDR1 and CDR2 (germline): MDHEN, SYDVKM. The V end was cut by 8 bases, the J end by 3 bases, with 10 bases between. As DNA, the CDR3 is TGTGCCAGCGCCCACCCCCACTATGGCTACACCTTC. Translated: CASAHPHYGYTF.

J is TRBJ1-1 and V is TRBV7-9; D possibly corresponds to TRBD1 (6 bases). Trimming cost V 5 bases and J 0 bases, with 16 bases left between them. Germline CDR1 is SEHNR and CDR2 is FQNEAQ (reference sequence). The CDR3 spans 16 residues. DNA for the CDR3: TGTGCCAGCAGCCCCGGGGGGCTCCTCATGAACACTGAAGCTTTCTTT. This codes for CASSPGGLLMNTEAFF.

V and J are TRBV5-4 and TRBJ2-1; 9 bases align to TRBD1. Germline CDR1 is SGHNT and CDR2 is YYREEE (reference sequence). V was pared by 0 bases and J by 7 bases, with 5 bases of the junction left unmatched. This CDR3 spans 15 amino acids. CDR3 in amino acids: CASSLVGQGINEQFF. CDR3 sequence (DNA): TGTGCCAGCAGCTTGGTGGGACAGGGAATAAATGAGCAGTTCTTC.

CDR3 DNA: TGTGCCAGAGACGGGACTAGCGATACGACCTACAATGAGCAGTTCTTC. This encodes CARDGTSDTTYNEQFF. The chain joins TRBV7-9 to TRBJ2-1; 10 bases are a match to TRBD2. Unmatched junction bases numbered 10, after V lost 9 bases and J lost 2 bases. Germline CDR1 is SEHNR and CDR2 is FQNEAQ (reference sequence). This CDR3 is built from 16 residues.

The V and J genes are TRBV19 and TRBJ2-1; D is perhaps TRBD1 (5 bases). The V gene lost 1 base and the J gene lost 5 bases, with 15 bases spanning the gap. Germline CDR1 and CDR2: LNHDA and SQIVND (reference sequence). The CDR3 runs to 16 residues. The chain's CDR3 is CASSIVRTEGDNEQFF. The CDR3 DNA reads TGTGCCAGTAGTATAGTTCGCACCGAAGGGGACAATGAGCAGTTCTTC.

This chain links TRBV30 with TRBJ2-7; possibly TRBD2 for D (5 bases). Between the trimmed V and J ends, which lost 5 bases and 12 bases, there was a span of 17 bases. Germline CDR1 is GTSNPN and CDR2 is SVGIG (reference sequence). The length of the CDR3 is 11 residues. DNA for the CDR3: TGTGCCTGGTCCCGGGGTTCCAGTTGGTACTTC. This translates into CAWSRGSSWYF.

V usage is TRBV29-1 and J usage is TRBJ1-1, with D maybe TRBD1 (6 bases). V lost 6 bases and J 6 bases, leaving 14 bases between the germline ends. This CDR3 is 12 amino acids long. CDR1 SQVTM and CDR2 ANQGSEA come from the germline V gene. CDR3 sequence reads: CSVLWGAAEAFF. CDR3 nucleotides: TGCAGCGTCCTTTGGGGGGCTGCTGAAGCTTTCTTT.

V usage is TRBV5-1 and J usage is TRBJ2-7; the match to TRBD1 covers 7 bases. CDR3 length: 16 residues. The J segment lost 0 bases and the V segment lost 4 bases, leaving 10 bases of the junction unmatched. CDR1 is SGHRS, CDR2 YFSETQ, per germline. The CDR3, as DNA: TGCGCCAGCAGCCCACAGGGGCCCCCCAACTCCTACGAGCAGTACTTC. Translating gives CASSPQGPPNSYEQYF.

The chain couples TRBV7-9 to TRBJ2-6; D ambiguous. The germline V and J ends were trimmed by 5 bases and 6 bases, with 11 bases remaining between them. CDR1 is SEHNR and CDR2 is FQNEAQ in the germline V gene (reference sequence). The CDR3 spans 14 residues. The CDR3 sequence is CASSQAIMANVLTF. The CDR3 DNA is TGTGCCAGCAGCCAGGCCATTATGGCCAACGTCCTGACTTTC.

The CDR3 nucleotides are TGCGCCAGCAGCCAAGATCCCTCCCGGGACAGGGACCGGCTAAAAGCTTTCTTT. Its translation is CASSQDPSRDRDRLKAFF. The chain has TRBV4-1 and TRBJ1-1, with 9 bases matching TRBD1. J gave up 9 bases and V 0 bases, and 17 bases lay outside the gene matches. This CDR3 spans 18 amino acids. The germline V gene has CDR1 MGHRA and CDR2 YSYEKL.

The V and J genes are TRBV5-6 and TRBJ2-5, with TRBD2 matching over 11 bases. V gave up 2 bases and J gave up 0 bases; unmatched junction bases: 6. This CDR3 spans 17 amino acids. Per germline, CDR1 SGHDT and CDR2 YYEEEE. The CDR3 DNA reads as TGTGCCAGCAGCTTTCGGGGACTAGCGGTAAACCAAGAGACCCAGTACTTC. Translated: CASSFRGLAVNQETQYF.

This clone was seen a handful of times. CDR3: CAISDRQGRSGELFF. CDR3 DNA sequence: TGTGCCATCAGTGACAGACAGGGGCGGTCCGGGGAGCTGTTTTTT. The V call is TRBV10-3, the J call TRBJ2-2, with TRBD1 identical over 8 bases. After removal of 3 bases from V and 6 bases from J, the junction contained 6 bases not matched to a gene. The CDR3 runs 15 residues. The V gene's germline CDR1 is ENHRY and CDR2 SYGVKD.

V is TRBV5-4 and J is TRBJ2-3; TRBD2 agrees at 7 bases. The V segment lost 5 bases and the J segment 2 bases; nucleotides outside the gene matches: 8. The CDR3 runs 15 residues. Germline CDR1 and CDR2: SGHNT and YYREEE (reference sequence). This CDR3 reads CASSFSGLHTDTQYF. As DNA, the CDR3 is TGTGCCAGCAGTTTTAGCGGGCTCCACACAGATACGCAGTATTTT.

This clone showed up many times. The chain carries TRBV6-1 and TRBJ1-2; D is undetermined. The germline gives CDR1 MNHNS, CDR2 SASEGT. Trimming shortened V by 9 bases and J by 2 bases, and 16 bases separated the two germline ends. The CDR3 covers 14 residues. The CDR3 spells CASKPIGRNYGYTF. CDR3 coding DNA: TGTGCCAGTAAACCGATTGGGAGGAACTATGGCTACACCTTC.

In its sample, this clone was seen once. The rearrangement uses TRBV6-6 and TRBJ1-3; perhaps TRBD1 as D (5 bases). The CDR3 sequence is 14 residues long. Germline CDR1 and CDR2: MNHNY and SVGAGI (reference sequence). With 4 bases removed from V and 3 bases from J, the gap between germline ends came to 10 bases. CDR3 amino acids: CASSWGRDGNTIYF. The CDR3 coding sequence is TGTGCCAGCAGTTGGGGCCGGGATGGAAACACCATATATTTT.

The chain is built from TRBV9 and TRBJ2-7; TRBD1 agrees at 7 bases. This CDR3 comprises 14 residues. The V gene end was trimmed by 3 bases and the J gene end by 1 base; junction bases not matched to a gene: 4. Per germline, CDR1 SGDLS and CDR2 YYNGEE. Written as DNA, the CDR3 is TGTGCCAGCAGCGCCGCGACAGGGTCCTACGAGCAGTACTTC. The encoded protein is CASSAATGSYEQYF.

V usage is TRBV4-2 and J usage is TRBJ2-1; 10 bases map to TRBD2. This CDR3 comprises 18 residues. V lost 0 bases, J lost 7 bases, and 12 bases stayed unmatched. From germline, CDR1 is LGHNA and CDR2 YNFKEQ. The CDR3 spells CASSQDPSGGAAGNEQFF. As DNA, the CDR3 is TGTGCCAGCAGCCAAGATCCCAGCGGGGGGGCGGCTGGGAATGAGCAGTTCTTC.

The CDR3 spells CATSRPASGNTIYF. CDR3 bases: TGTGCCACCAGCAGGCCAGCCTCTGGAAACACCATATATTTT. The V call is TRBV15, the J call TRBJ1-3; the D is unclear. Trimming left V 3 bases short and J 0 bases short, with 6 bases between. Germline V gene lookup returns CDR1 LNHNV and CDR2 YYDKDF (reference sequence). The CDR3 extends over 14 amino acids. The full variable domain, completed using reference TRBV15 and TRBJ1-3, is DAMVIQNPRYQVTQFGKPVTLSCSQTLNHNVMYWYQQKSSQAPKLLFHYYDKDFNNEADTPDNFQSRRPNTSFCFLDIRSPGLGDTAMYLCATSRPASGNTIYFGEGSWLTVV.

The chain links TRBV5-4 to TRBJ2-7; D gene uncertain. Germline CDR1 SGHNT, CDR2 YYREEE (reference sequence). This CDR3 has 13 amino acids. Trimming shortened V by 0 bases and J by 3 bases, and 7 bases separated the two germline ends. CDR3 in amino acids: CASSLDSGYEQYF. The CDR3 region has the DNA TGTGCCAGCAGCTTGGACTCAGGCTACGAGCAGTACTTC.